The 13 T cell receptor beta chains presented below share a single source sample, sequenced in a study of blood T cell repertoires in COVID-19. Method: immunoSEQ multiplex PCR; TCRdb's copy keeps in-frame clones and lacks some. The sample contains about 46,000 clones, more than 70% of which appear only once. Sequenced sample: peripheral blood. Source of these receptors: a woman of 80 years or more with acute or convalescent COVID-19.

The V call is TRBV3-1 (or the pseudogene TRBV3-2), the J call TRBJ2-5; D gene unclear. Germline CDR1 reads LGHDT; CDR2 reads YNNKEL (reference sequence). The CDR3 runs to 14 residues. Trimming pared 4 bases from V and 5 bases from J, leaving 14 bases between. DNA of the CDR3: TGTGCCAGCAGCCTAAGAGGCGTAAGGGAGACCCAGTACTTC. Translated: CASSLRGVRETQYF.

The chain carries TRBV3-1 (or the pseudogene TRBV3-2) and TRBJ1-6; possible D gene TRBD1, 6 bases. Trimming removed 4 bases at V and 11 bases at J, with 15 bases between. This CDR3 is 14 amino acids long. The germline V gene has CDR1 LGHDT and CDR2 YNNKEL (reference sequence). This CDR3 reads CASSPFLTGTPLHF. The DNA for the CDR3 is TGTGCCAGCAGCCCATTCCTAACAGGGACACCCCTCCACTTT.

The chain couples TRBV12-3 or TRBV12-4 to TRBJ1-5, with D hard to call. This CDR3 contains 13 residues. Trimming pared 3 bases from V and 2 bases from J, leaving 5 bases between. CDR3 sequence: CASSFRGNQPQHF. The CDR3 DNA is TGTGCCAGCAGTTTCCGTGGCAATCAGCCCCAGCATTTT.

The gene calls are TRBV5-4 and TRBJ2-5; TRBD1 agrees at 8 bases. Trimming cost V 4 bases and J 5 bases; bases outside gene matches: 4. CDR1 SGHNT and CDR2 YYREEE come from the germline V gene (reference sequence). The CDR3 length is 13 residues. The CDR3 DNA reads as TGTGCCAGCAGCCAGGGGGCCTGGGAGACCCAGTACTTC. Its protein is CASSQGAWETQYF.

The chain couples TRBV6-5 to TRBJ2-3; possibly TRBD2 for D (5 bases). V lost 0 bases and J lost 2, with 12 bases in between. In germline, CDR1 is MNHEY, CDR2 SVGAGI. The CDR3 is 16 amino acids. CDR3 DNA sequence: TGTGCCAGCAGTTACTCCATGGACTGGACCACAGATACGCAGTATTTT. It translates to CASSYSMDWTTDTQYF.

The gene calls are TRBV7-9 and TRBJ1-2; possibly TRBD1 for D (5 bases). V was pared by 2 bases and J by 4 bases, with 8 bases between. Germline V lookup: CDR1 SEHNR, CDR2 FQNEAQ (reference sequence). The CDR3 spans 13 residues. The CDR3 DNA is TGTGCCAGCAGCTTAATGGGGCCCTATGGCTACACCTTC. Translated, it gives CASSLMGPYGYTF. Using reference TRBV7-9 and TRBJ1-2 for the parts outside the CDR3, the full variable domain is DTGVSQNPRHKITKRGQNVTFRCDPISEHNRLYWYRQTLGQGPEFLTYFQNEAQLEKSRLLSDRFSAERPKGSFSTLEIQRTEQGDSAMYLCASSLMGPYGYTFGSGTRLTVV.

The chain links TRBV29-1 to TRBJ2-7; weak D call: TRBD1 (5 bases). CDR3 size: 12 residues. Trimming removed 8 bases from V and 4 bases from J, with 15 bases in between. Germline values: CDR1 SQVTM, CDR2 ANQGSEA. CDR3 sequence: CSFRLGPYEQYF. Written as DNA, the CDR3 is TGCAGCTTTAGGTTGGGGCCGTACGAGCAGTACTTC.

Only one count was recorded for this clone. J is TRBJ1-6 and V is TRBV6-6, with TRBD1 matching 9 bases. The V gene end was trimmed by 8 bases and the J gene end by 2 bases; junction bases not matched to a gene: 1. Germline CDR1 and CDR2: MNHNY and SVGAGI (reference sequence). The CDR3 totals 14 residues. In DNA form, the CDR3 reads TGTGCCAGCCGGGACAGGGCCTATAATTCACCCCTCCACTTT. Its translation is CASRDRAYNSPLHF.

This clone was seen just once. The chain recombines TRBV6-5 with TRBJ1-2; possibly TRBD1 for D (5 bases). The ends were cut back, 4 bases at V and 5 bases at J, with 17 bases in the middle. The CDR3 extends over 15 amino acids. In germline, CDR1 is MNHEY, CDR2 SVGAGI. CDR3 sequence reads: CASSLQAYGAYGYTF. DNA for the CDR3: TGTGCCAGCAGTTTACAAGCCTATGGGGCTTATGGCTACACCTTC.

The chain uses TRBV19 and TRBJ2-3, with TRBD2 matching 8 bases. Germline values: CDR1 LNHDA, CDR2 SQIVND (reference sequence). The V segment lost 5 bases and the J segment 2 bases; nucleotides outside the gene matches: 6. The CDR3 extends over 15 amino acids. CDR3 loop: CASSRAGGVTDTQYF. The CDR3 nucleotides read TGTGCCAGTAGTCGTGCGGGGGGTGTCACAGATACGCAGTATTTT.

The V call is TRBV7-3, the J call TRBJ1-2; TRBD1 matches at 8 bases. CDR1 is SGHTA and CDR2 is FQGTGA in the germline V gene. V shed 5 bases and J 4 bases; nucleotides not matched to a gene: 6. The CDR3 runs to 14 residues. The CDR3 protein is CASSREGQGYGYTF. The DNA for the CDR3 is TGTGCCAGCAGCCGCGAAGGACAGGGCTATGGCTACACCTTC.

The CDR3 region has the DNA TGTGCCAGCAGCTTAGTAAGTGGACATGACACAGATACGCAGTATTTT. Its translation: CASSLVSGHDTDTQYF. This rearrangement joins TRBV7-8 to TRBJ2-3, with D perhaps TRBD1 (5 bases). Trimming took 1 base from V and 2 from J, leaving 13 bases between them. The germline gives CDR1 SGHVS, CDR2 FQNEAQ. This CDR3 is built from 16 residues.

The genes are TRBV7-9 and TRBJ2-2, with unresolved D. This CDR3 contains 14 residues. Between the trimmed V and J ends, which lost 9 bases and 7 bases, there was a span of 18 bases. Germline V gene data show CDR1 as SEHNR and CDR2 as FQNEAQ (reference sequence). CDR3 loop: CASSPILAIGELFF. For the CDR3, the DNA is TGTGCCAGTTCGCCCATATTGGCCATCGGGGAGCTGTTTTTT.